The 16 T cell receptor beta chains reported below all come from one sample, sequenced in a study of CD8+ T cells in alopecia areata. RNA extraction was followed by reverse transcription into cDNA, which acted as the sequencing template. Assay used: immunoSEQ multiplex PCR; TCRdb lists only in-frame clones, some missing. The profile covers 200,000 or so clones, with roughly two fifths appearing a single time and 0.48% taken by the ten largest. Documented treatment: oral pan-JAK inhibitor, 5-10 mg twice daily. Material: CD4+ T cells sorted from blood, obtained at approximately week 31, from a patient treated with tofacitinib. Receptor source: a human donor with alopecia areata.

V and J are TRBV14 and TRBJ1-1; D unresolved. The CDR3 runs to 18 residues. Trimming left V 4 bases short and J 5 bases short, with 26 bases between. Germline V gene sequence: CDR1 SGHDN, CDR2 FVKESK. The CDR3 DNA reads as TGTGCCAGCAGCCTCGGGTGGCGGACCCAACAGAGAAGGACTGAAGCTTTCTTT. Protein sequence: CASSLGWRTQQRRTEAFF.

V is TRBV4-1 and J is TRBJ1-1; perhaps TRBD1 as D (5 bases). Trimming took 4 bases from V and 6 from J, leaving 18 bases between them. CDR1 and CDR2 from the germline V gene are MGHRA and YSYEKL. This CDR3 comprises 15 residues. CDR3 loop: CASSPRARGPPEAFF. The DNA of the CDR3 is TGCGCCAGCAGCCCACGGGCTAGGGGACCCCCTGAAGCTTTCTTT.

The rearrangement joins TRBV27 to TRBJ2-7, with 9 nucleotides matching TRBD2. The CDR3 sequence is 14 residues long. From germline, CDR1 is MNHEY and CDR2 SMNVEV (reference sequence). The V and J ends lost 5 bases and 6 bases, in that order; junction bases with no gene match: 8. This chain's CDR3 is CASSRLAENSEQYF. CDR3 in DNA: TGTGCCAGCAGTAGACTAGCGGAGAACTCCGAGCAGTACTTC.

This clone was recorded at least ten times. This chain connects TRBV18 to TRBJ1-1; the match to TRBD1 covers 9 bases. J gave up 1 base and V 10 bases, and 4 bases lay outside the gene matches. The V gene's germline CDR1 is KGHSH and CDR2 LQKENI. The CDR3 has 13 residues. The CDR3 nucleotides read TGTGCCACCTTACAGGGGGCGAACACTGAAGCTTTCTTT. Translation gives CATLQGANTEAFF.

This sequence joins TRBV20-1 and TRBJ1-1; tentative D call: TRBD1 (5 bases). CDR1 is DFQATT, CDR2 SNEGSKA, per germline (reference sequence). Trimming shortened V by 6 bases and J by 1 base, and 6 bases separated the two germline ends. The CDR3 is 11 amino acids. The CDR3 nucleotides read TGCAGTGCGGGGGAGAACACTGAAGCTTTCTTT. Its translation is CSAGENTEAFF.

The chain has TRBV9 and TRBJ2-3; 14 nucleotides agree with TRBD2. The length of the CDR3 is 15 residues. Germline CDR1 SGDLS, CDR2 YYNGEE. The J segment lost 5 bases and the V segment lost 2 bases, leaving 1 base of the junction unmatched. The DNA for the CDR3 is TGTGCCAGCAGCGTCGGACTAGCGGGGGGAGATACGCAGTATTTT. As protein: CASSVGLAGGDTQYF.

The rearrangement links TRBV18 to TRBJ1-2; the D is unclear. Germline CDR1 reads KGHSH; CDR2 reads LQKENI. V lost 4 bases to trimming and J lost 3 bases, with 6 bases between them. The CDR3 length is 12 residues. CDR3 loop: CASSLRDYGYTF. CDR3 coding DNA: TGTGCCAGCTCACTCAGAGACTATGGCTACACCTTC.

This sequence joins TRBV6-1 and TRBJ1-1, with D unresolved. CDR1 and CDR2 from the germline V gene are MNHNS and SASEGT. The CDR3 contains 14 residues. V was shortened by 5 bases and J by 1 base, with 11 bases between the two germline ends. CDR3 in amino acids: CASSSSRGNTEAFF. The CDR3 nucleotides are TGTGCCAGCAGTTCCTCCCGGGGGAACACTGAAGCTTTCTTT.

The genes are TRBV29-1 and TRBJ1-1; 8 bases fit TRBD1. The length of the CDR3 is 14 residues. Germline V gives CDR1 SQVTM, CDR2 ANQGSEA. V trimming: 1 base; J trimming: 0 bases; junction bases outside the gene matches: 1. The CDR3 sequence: CSVEVTGVNTEAFF. In nucleotides, the CDR3 is TGCAGCGTTGAAGTGACAGGGGTGAACACTGAAGCTTTCTTT.

This clone appeared many times. This chain joins TRBV10-3 and TRBJ2-7; TRBD2 matches 9 bases. There are 17 residues in the CDR3. The germline V gene encodes CDR1 ENHRY and CDR2 SYGVKD. J gave up 3 bases and V 0 bases, and 9 bases lay outside the gene matches. For the CDR3, the DNA is TGTGCCATCAGTGAGTCGGGCGGGAGGGCCAGGATCTACGAGCAGTACTTC. This sequence encodes CAISESGGRARIYEQYF.

The chain has TRBV7-8 and TRBJ1-2, with 7 bases matching TRBD1. This CDR3 contains 14 residues. V lost 8 bases to trimming and J lost 5 bases; unmatched junction nucleotides: 11. Germline CDR1 SGHVS, CDR2 FQNEAQ. CDR3 region: CASSGRQGNYGYTF. In DNA form, the CDR3 reads TGTGCCAGCTCGGGCAGACAGGGCAATTATGGCTACACCTTC.

The gene calls are TRBV6-1 and TRBJ2-4; the D is unclear. Trimming removed 3 bases from V and 2 bases from J, with 5 bases in between. The CDR3 runs to 13 residues. Germline-derived CDR1 and CDR2 are MNHNS and SASEGT. As DNA, the CDR3 is TGTGCCAGCAGTGAGCCGCCCAAAAACATTCAGTACTTC. Amino acids: CASSEPPKNIQYF.

The chain employs TRBV5-1 and TRBJ2-5; TRBD1 is a possible D gene (6 bases). Trimming shortened V by 4 bases and J by 2 bases, and 12 bases separated the two germline ends. CDR3 length equals 14 residues. Germline V gene sequence: CDR1 SGHRS, CDR2 YFSETQ. CDR3 region: CASSIQGGQETQYF. CDR3 nucleotide sequence: TGCGCCAGCAGCATACAGGGCGGGCAAGAGACCCAGTACTTC.

The sample holds a few counts of this clone. V and J are TRBV6-5 and TRBJ1-2; D is uncertain. Trimming took off 8 bases at V and 8 bases at J, with 15 bases between the two ends. The CDR3 sequence is 12 residues long. CDR1 and CDR2 (germline): MNHEY, SVGAGI. CDR3 sequence reads: CASQPRGVGYTF. The CDR3 region has the DNA TGTGCCAGCCAACCGCGGGGAGTGGGCTACACCTTC.

This clone has just a few counts. Other nucleotide sequences from this sample produce the same CDR3. The chain recombines TRBV5-1 with TRBJ2-3; D unclear. This CDR3 spans 12 amino acids. V lost 3 bases to trimming and J lost 2 bases, with 4 bases between them. Germline-derived CDR1 and CDR2 are SGHRS and YFSETQ. CDR3 nucleotide sequence: TGCGCCAGCAGCTCACCCACAGATACGCAGTATTTT. It encodes CASSSPTDTQYF. Using reference TRBV5-1 and TRBJ2-3 for the parts outside the CDR3, the full variable domain is KAGVTQTPRYLIKTRGQQVTLSCSPISGHRSVSWYQQTPGQGLQFLFEYFSETQRNKGNFPGRFSGRQFSNSRSEMNVSTLELGDSALYLCASSSPTDTQYFGPGTRLTVL.

The chain combines TRBV7-2 with TRBJ1-1, with a possible D match to TRBD1 (5 bases). CDR1 is SGHTA, CDR2 FQGNSA, per germline. V lost 1 base to trimming and J lost 3 bases, with 15 bases between them. The CDR3 runs 16 residues. CDR3 region: CASSLEDWGLDTEAFF. As DNA, the CDR3 is TGTGCCAGCAGCTTAGAGGACTGGGGGTTGGACACTGAAGCTTTCTTT.